This TCR beta chain was observed in a study of control samples from healthy donors and cancer patients. The ends lost 2 bases at V and 3 bases at J; junction bases unmatched: 4. CDR3 length equals 17 residues. The V gene's germline CDR1 is ENHRY and CDR2 SYGVKD. Produced via immunoSEQ multiplex PCR; TCRdb's table is partial and in-frame only. This sample has 120,000 to 150,000 clones, with roughly 92% found just once. This sequence was found in a man aged 25 to 45 in good health. Input material: blood. The chain carries TRBV10-3 and TRBJ2-3, with 14 positions matching TRBD2. In nucleotides, the CDR3 is TGTGCCATCAGTGAGCCGGGACTAGCGGGAGTTACAGATACGCAGTATTTT. Residues: CAISEPGLAGVTDTQYF.